This T cell receptor beta chain came from a study of glioma-infiltrating T cells. Study findings and constraints: Very few CDR3 sequences were shared between tissue and blood. Non-neoplastic patients had below-expected tissue-blood divergence, while all gliomas exceeded expectation.

To note about this clonotype: Its target is unknown.

TCR alpha and beta CDR3 regions were amplified from RNA using iRepertoire nested multiplex PCR. Tissue mRNA or PBMC total RNA, about 95-450 ng, went into one-step reverse transcription and amplification. TCRdb fed the multiplex PCR reads into MiXCR, producing one record per CDR3 protein. Of a few thousand distinct CDR3 sequences in the sample, 25% to 40% were seen once. CDR1 MNHEY and CDR2 SMNVEV come from the germline V gene (reference sequence). The CDR3 loop spans 14 amino acids. V gave up 5 bases and J gave up 0 bases; unmatched junction bases: 2. The sequencing sample was made of glioma tissue, nonneoplastic brain tissue, or PBMCs (not recorded which). The receptor was derived from a human donor with low-grade glioma or glioblastoma, undergoing nonglioma brain surgery, or in good health (not recorded which). The chain has TRBV27 and TRBJ2-7; the match to TRBD2 covers 9 bases. In DNA, the CDR3 is TGTGCCAGCAGTCATAGCGGGAGCTCCTACGAGCAGTACTTC. Translation gives CASSHSGSSYEQYF.